The present T cell receptor (beta chain) was sequenced within a study of cytomegalovirus exposure and HLA in healthy donors. Regarding this clone: Its matching antigen is unknown.

The CDR3 spans 16 residues. Looked up from germline, CDR1 is SGHRS and CDR2 is YFSETQ. With 0 bases clipped from V and 1 base from J, the junction kept 4 bases outside the gene matches. Study-level results: In an earlier analysis, most TCR beta V segments were productive about 87% or about 30% of the time.

PCR employed 60 Vbeta and 13 Jbeta primers. Produced via immunoSEQ multiplex PCR; TCRdb's table is partial and in-frame only. The sample has 110,000 to 150,000 clones; around 72% are singletons. The chain has TRBV5-1 and TRBJ2-1; 7 nucleotides line up with TRBD2. Source material: PBMCs. The receptor's source is a man younger than 35 in good health and CMV-seropositive. The CDR3: CASSLEGSGSYNEQFF. In DNA, the CDR3 is TGCGCCAGCAGCTTGGAAGGTAGCGGGTCCTACAATGAGCAGTTCTTC.